The 3 T cell receptor beta chains reported below all come from one sample, sequenced in a study of cytomegalovirus exposure and HLA in healthy donors. Vbeta (60) and Jbeta (13) primers were used in the PCR. Repertoires were generated with immunoSEQ multiplex PCR, while TCRdb's copy carries only in-frame clones and drops some. This repertoire shows more than 75,000 clones, 79% found once; its top ten account for roughly 3.8%. Sample: PBMCs. These receptors originate from a woman between 40 and 50 years old in good health and CMV-seronegative.

The rearrangement links TRBV5-6 to TRBJ1-2, with D hard to call. The germline V and J ends were trimmed by 3 bases and 3 bases, with 6 bases remaining between them. Per the germline V gene, CDR1 is SGHDT and CDR2 is YYEEEE. The length of the CDR3 is 12 residues. CDR3 nucleotides: TGTGCCAGCAGCTCGCGGGACTATGGCTACACCTTC. Its protein is CASSSRDYGYTF.

The rearrangement links TRBV5-4 to TRBJ1-6, with TRBD1 identical over 7 bases. The germline V gene encodes CDR1 SGHNT and CDR2 YYREEE (reference sequence). The CDR3 sequence is 13 residues long. The V and J ends lost 5 bases and 7 bases, in that order; junction bases with no gene match: 3. CDR3 in amino acids: CASRLDRNSPLHF. The CDR3 DNA follows: TGTGCCAGCAGGCTGGACAGGAATTCACCCCTCCACTTT. Using reference TRBV5-4 and TRBJ1-6 for the parts outside the CDR3, the full variable domain is ETGVTQSPTHLIKTRGQQVTLRCSSQSGHNTVSWYQQALGQGPQFIFQYYREEENGRGNFPPRFSGLQFPNYSSELNVNALELDDSALYLCASRLDRNSPLHFGNGTRLTVT.

The V call is TRBV6-1, the J call TRBJ2-3; D might be TRBD1 (5 bases). V lost 1 base, J lost 4 bases, and 9 bases lay in between. Germline CDR1 MNHNS, CDR2 SASEGT. This CDR3 has 14 amino acids. CDR3 amino acids: CASSEVPGPDTQYF. Here the CDR3 DNA reads TGTGCCAGCAGTGAAGTCCCAGGGCCAGATACGCAGTATTTT.